One and the same sample provided the 10 T cell receptor beta chains below, sequenced in a study of molecular identifiers for immune sequencing clone quantification. TCRdb analysed the PCR reads with MiXCR anew, one entry per CDR3 protein. The sample records approximately 680,000 distinct CDR3 sequences, about 25% being singletons. The sequencing sample was made of naive CD8+ T cells from blood, with Jurkat cell RNA spiked in. Subset defined: FACS-sorted CD8+CD4-CCR7+CD45RA+ naive T cells. The receptor source for this set is a human donor in good health. Some libraries in this study had Jurkat cell RNA spiked in.

The chain has TRBV30 and TRBJ2-3, with D unclear. The CDR3 loop spans 13 amino acids. CDR1 is GTSNPN, CDR2 SVGIG, per germline (reference sequence). Trimming shortened V by 0 bases and J by 4 bases, and 8 bases separated the two germline ends. In DNA, the CDR3 is TGTGCCTGGAGTGTATTTGGGGCAGATACGCAGTATTTT. This codes for CAWSVFGADTQYF.

This clonotype has a count of ten or more. The CDR3 nucleotides are TGTGCCAGCAGCCCCAGGACTAGCGGCCTGGAGCAGTACTTC. Protein: CASSPRTSGLEQYF. The rearrangement links TRBV7-9 to TRBJ2-7; 10 bases align to TRBD2. The CDR3 spans 14 residues. The ends lost 5 bases at V and 7 bases at J; junction bases unmatched: 8. The germline V gene has CDR1 SEHNR and CDR2 FQNEAQ (reference sequence).

In the case of this clonotype: A much larger clone differs from this one at a single base, so this may be a read error. This rearrangement joins TRBV28 to TRBJ2-2; no definite D call. The CDR3 contains 13 residues. Germline CDR1 MDHEN, CDR2 SYDVKM. DNA for the CDR3: TGTGTCAGCAGTTTTCAGAGGACCGGGGAGCTGTTTTTT. It is translated as CVSSFQRTGELFF. Variable domain in full (rest from reference TRBV28 and TRBJ2-2): DVKVTQSSRYLVKRTGEKVFLECVQDMDHENMFWYRQDPGLGLRLIYFSYDVKMKEKGDIPEGYSVSREKKERFSLILESASTNQTSMYLCVSSFQRTGELFFGEGSRLTVL.

This clonotype came up a few times. The chain is built from TRBV20-1 and TRBJ2-3, with D perhaps TRBD2 (5 bases). The CDR3 is 13 amino acids. CDR1 and CDR2 from the germline V gene are DFQATT and SNEGSKA (reference sequence). Trimming shortened V by 6 bases and J by 6 bases, and 16 bases separated the two germline ends. CDR3 nucleotide sequence: TGCAGTGCATGGTGGGAGCTTACCGATACGCAGTATTTT. Its protein is CSAWWELTDTQYF.

Of note for this clonotype: Its ends do not fully match the called genes, so a read error is possible. The rearrangement joins TRBV14 to TRBJ2-7; 10 nucleotides align to TRBD1. CDR1 and CDR2 (germline): SGHDN, FVKESK. This CDR3 comprises 15 residues. DNA of the CDR3: TGTGCCAGCAGCCCGGGACAGGGGTTCGCCTACGGGCAGTACTTC. Its translation is CASSPGQGFAYGQYF.

The CDR3 DNA sequence: TGTGCCACCCTAGGTCCAAATGAGCAGTTCTTC. Protein product: CATLGPNEQFF. This chain connects TRBV28 to TRBJ2-1; no clear D gene. The CDR3 is made up of 11 amino acids. Germline assignment: CDR1 MDHEN and CDR2 SYDVKM. Trimming stripped 10 bases from V and 7 bases from J, with 11 bases between. The full variable domain, with the rest looked up from reference TRBV28 and TRBJ2-1, is DVKVTQSSRYLVKRTGEKVFLECVQDMDHENMFWYRQDPGLGLRLIYFSYDVKMKEKGDIPEGYSVSREKKERFSLILESASTNQTSMYLCATLGPNEQFFGPGTRLTVL.

The chain employs TRBV12-3 or TRBV12-4 and TRBJ2-7, with 8 bases that match TRBD2. Trimming removed 5 bases from V and 9 bases from J; junction bases left unmatched: 6. The CDR3 is 12 residues long. The CDR3 here is CASSAGGAGQYF. The CDR3 nucleotides are TGTGCCAGCAGTGCGGGGGGCGCTGGGCAGTACTTC.

This clonotype was counted many times. The chain employs TRBV7-9 and TRBJ1-1; perhaps TRBD1 as D (5 bases). Trimming removed 10 bases from V and 6 bases from J, with 15 bases in between. This CDR3 is 12 amino acids long. CDR1 is SEHNR, CDR2 FQNEAQ, per germline (reference sequence). The chain's CDR3 is CAIGGAGAEAFF. The CDR3 DNA is TGTGCCATCGGAGGGGCTGGGGCTGAAGCTTTCTTT.

The sample holds many counts of this clonotype. The chain employs TRBV25-1 and TRBJ2-1, with D possibly TRBD1 on 6 matching bases. The CDR3 extends over 12 amino acids. Trimming left V 3 bases short and J 8 bases short, with 8 bases between. Germline V lookup: CDR1 MGHDK, CDR2 SYGVNS. This CDR3 reads CASSEGAHEQFF. In DNA form, the CDR3 reads TGTGCCAGCAGTGAGGGGGCCCATGAGCAGTTCTTC.

The chain couples TRBV12-3 or TRBV12-4 to TRBJ2-1; TRBD2 might be the D (7 bases). The CDR3 has 14 amino acids. V lost 6 bases and J lost 6, with 15 bases in between. CDR3 nucleotide sequence: TGTGCCAGCAGCCGCCGGGGGGCCCTCAATGAGCAGTTCTTC. Residues: CASSRRGALNEQFF.